This T cell receptor (beta chain) originates from a study of T cells in Graves' hyperthyroidism and ophthalmopathy. Turning to the study itself: At the time of initial diagnosis and before any treatment, peripheral blood was collected. Regarding the study as a whole: Most clonotypes that expanded in the thyroid above 0.001 also showed up in blood.

V was cut by 7 bases and J by 0 bases, with 16 bases left in between. The CDR3 loop spans 16 amino acids. Germline lookup yields CDR1 SEHNR and CDR2 FQNEAQ (reference sequence). This clonotype was detected ten times or more. Its antigen is as yet unknown. Each ophthalmopathy patient scored at least 3 on the Clinical Activity Score and at least 4 on NOSPECS grade, with duration under 3 months. The PBMCs were sourced from fresh peripheral blood (approximately 9 ml). Template material for amplifying TCR beta CDR3 regions consisted of RNA transcripts. When the TCR CDR3 underwent first-round RT-PCR, the HTBI primer set was used. TCRdb re-called the multiplex PCR reads with MiXCR, one entry per CDR3 protein. The sample shows around 300,000 distinct CDR3 sequences, around 15% of them seen only once.

Sequencing was done on a sample of blood. The TCR comes from a woman aged 40 to 50 with Graves' ophthalmopathy. The chain employs TRBV7-9 and TRBJ2-4, with D perhaps being TRBD1 or TRBD2 (5 bases each). The CDR3: CASTRPGAAAKNIQYF. The CDR3 bases are TGTGCCAGCACCCGGCCCGGGGCGGCAGCCAAAAACATTCAGTACTTC.